This T cell receptor beta chain emerged from a study of identical twins (dated by TCRdb to 2015 to 2016). Regarding the research as a whole: TCR alpha and beta repertoires from monozygotic twins, unrelated adults of various ages and cord blood were deep-sequenced to test whether fetal clonotypes persist. To rule out contamination, replicate twin experiments were performed at different times with different library preparation protocols.

On this clonotype itself: Its specific antigen is unknown. No base-level quality is on record; no much larger clone is a single base apart.

Points the paper makes about the study in general: Excess twin sharing in beta out-of-frame sequences was weaker because fewer shared sequences lowered the signal-to-noise ratio. Zero-insertion analyses could be partly confounded by invariant T cells such as MAIT and iNKT, though diverse VJ usage argued against such confounding for most clonotypes. Fewer insertions were carried by abundant cord blood beta clonotypes; a weaker similar trend was observed in young adult naive repertoires, while no such trend was observed in memory repertoires. Compared with coincidental sharing between unrelated individuals, an excess of low generation-probability sequences was observed among out-of-frame TCR alpha sequences shared between twins. Because the same donors could not be followed over many years, the conclusions relied on cross-sectional statistical analysis. In monozygotic twins, out-of-frame TCR alpha sharing was systematically underestimated by recombination models, although the models agreed with sharing between unrelated individuals.

Only healthy Caucasian donors were included. Three pairs of female monozygotic twins, all aged about 18 to 29 years, were included in the twin cohort. CD4+ and CD8+ T cell populations were isolated with positive isolation kits from Invitrogen. Library creation used 5' RACE. Sequencing was performed on an Illumina HiSeq 2000. A universal primer binding site was added through template switching, and the final cDNA carried a unique molecular identifier so that TCR cDNA molecules could be counted accurately. Specific primers in the conserved constant-segment region were used to synthesize first-strand cDNA for TCR alpha and beta chains. To control for contamination, every cDNA library was double barcoded, receiving both a SMART-Mk sample barcode and Illumina barcodes. TruSeq adapter sequences and Illumina sample barcodes were added in two successive PCR steps. Sequencing of the TCR alpha and beta cDNA libraries was done on the Illumina HiSeq platform using custom primers. As for the original processing: MiGEC was used to process raw reads and extract unique molecular identifiers, and MiXCR was used to find CDR3 positions. For each individual, recombination models were inferred using an EM algorithm with the repgenHMM and IGoR tools. The tcR package in R was used for shared clonotype analysis, with sharing normalized by the product of cloneset sizes. To study raw recombination without the effects of thymic and clonal selection, out-of-frame nonproductive sequences were analyzed. TCRdb applied fastp at Q25 and MiXCR to the public reads, then kept only in-frame beta chains. Every entry covers one CDR3 protein and lists the most common genes and DNA from its rows. The V and J calls shown here were made by TCRdb, not taken from the authors' results. Here the sample has around 500,000 distinct CDR3 sequences; 13% to 15% occur a single time. The ten largest make up about 0.52% of the sample.

A distance of 28 bases separates the germline ends of V and J, which lose 8 bases and 6 bases respectively. The cysteine opens and the phenylalanine closes a CDR3 of 18 amino acids. Only the CDR3 DNA is retained, 54 bases long and in frame from the first base. CDR1 and CDR2, per the germline V gene, are MGHRA and YSYEKL. The same sample was also studied in work on yellow fever vaccine responses in identical twins. In that second paper, the authors write: According to the authors, in identical twins the way T cells responded to vaccination appeared partly convergent and partly personalized. The study precisely tracked vaccine-responding T cell clones in identical twins.

The V gene is TRBV4-1 and the J gene is TRBJ1-4; 5 matching bases give a weak D call of TRBD1. The sequence derives from a woman under 30 in good health. Specimen: CD4+ T cells sorted from blood. CDR3 sequence: CASRLGDCPSVKDEKLFF. The bases are TGCGCCAGCCGCCTTGGGGACTGCCCTTCCGTAAAGGATGAAAAACTGTTTTTT.